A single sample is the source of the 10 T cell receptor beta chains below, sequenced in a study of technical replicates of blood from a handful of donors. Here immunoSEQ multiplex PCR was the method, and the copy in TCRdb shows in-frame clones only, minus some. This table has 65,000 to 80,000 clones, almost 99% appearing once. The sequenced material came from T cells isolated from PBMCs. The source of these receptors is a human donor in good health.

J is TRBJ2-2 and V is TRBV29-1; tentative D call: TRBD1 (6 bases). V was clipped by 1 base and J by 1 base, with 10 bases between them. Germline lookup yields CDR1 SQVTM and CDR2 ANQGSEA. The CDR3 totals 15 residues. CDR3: CSVEADSLNTGELFF. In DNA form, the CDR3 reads TGCAGCGTTGAAGCGGACAGTTTGAACACCGGGGAGCTGTTTTTT.

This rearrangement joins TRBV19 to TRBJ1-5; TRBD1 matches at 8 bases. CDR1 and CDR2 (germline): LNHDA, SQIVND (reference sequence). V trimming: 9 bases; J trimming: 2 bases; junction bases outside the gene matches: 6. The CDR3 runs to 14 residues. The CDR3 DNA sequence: TGTGCCAGCCGGGGACAGGTCGGCAATCAGCCCCAGCATTTT. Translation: CASRGQVGNQPQHF.

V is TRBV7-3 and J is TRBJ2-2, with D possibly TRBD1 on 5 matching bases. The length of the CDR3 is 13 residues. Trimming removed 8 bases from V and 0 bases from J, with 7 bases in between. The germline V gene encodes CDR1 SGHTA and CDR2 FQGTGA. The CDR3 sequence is CASGAPNTGELFF. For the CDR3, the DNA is TGTGCCAGCGGGGCACCGAACACCGGGGAGCTGTTTTTT.

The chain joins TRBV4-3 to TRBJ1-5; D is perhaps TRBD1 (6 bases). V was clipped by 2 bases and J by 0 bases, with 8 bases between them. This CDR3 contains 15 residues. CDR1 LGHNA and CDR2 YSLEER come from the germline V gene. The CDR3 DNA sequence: TGCGCCAGCAGCCAAACAGGGTATAGCAATCAGCCCCAGCATTTT. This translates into CASSQTGYSNQPQHF.

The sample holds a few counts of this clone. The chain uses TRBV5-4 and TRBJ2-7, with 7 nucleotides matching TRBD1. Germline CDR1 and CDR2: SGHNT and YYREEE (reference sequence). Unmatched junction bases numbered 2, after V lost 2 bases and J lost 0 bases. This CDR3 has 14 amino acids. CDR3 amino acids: CASSLGTASYEQYF. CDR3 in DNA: TGTGCCAGCAGCTTAGGGACAGCCTCCTACGAGCAGTACTTC.

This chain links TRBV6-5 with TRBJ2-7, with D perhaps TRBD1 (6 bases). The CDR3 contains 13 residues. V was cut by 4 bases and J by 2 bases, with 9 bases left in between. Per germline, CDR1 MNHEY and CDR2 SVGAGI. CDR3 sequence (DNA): TGTGCCAGCAGTTCGGACAGAACCTACGAGCAGTACTTC. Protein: CASSSDRTYEQYF.

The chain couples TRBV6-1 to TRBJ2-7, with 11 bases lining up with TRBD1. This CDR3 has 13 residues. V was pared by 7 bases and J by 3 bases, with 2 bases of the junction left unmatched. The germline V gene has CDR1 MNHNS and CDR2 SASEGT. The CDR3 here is CASTGTGGYEQYF. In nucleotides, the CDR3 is TGTGCCAGCACCGGGACAGGGGGCTACGAGCAGTACTTC.

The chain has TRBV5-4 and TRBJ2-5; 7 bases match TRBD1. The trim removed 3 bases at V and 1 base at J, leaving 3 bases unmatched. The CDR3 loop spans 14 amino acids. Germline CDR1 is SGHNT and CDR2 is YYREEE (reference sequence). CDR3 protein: CASSSTGIQETQYF. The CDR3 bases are TGTGCCAGCAGCTCGACAGGGATCCAAGAGACCCAGTACTTC.

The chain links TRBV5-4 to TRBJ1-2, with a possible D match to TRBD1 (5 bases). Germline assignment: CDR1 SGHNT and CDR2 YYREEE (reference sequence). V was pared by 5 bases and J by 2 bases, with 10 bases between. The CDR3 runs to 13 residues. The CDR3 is CASRGRANYGYTF. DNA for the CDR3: TGTGCCAGCAGAGGCAGGGCGAACTATGGCTACACCTTC.

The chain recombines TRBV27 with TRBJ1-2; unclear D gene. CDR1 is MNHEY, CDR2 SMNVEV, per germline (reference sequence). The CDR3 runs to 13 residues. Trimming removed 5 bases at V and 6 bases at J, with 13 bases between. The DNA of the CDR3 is TGTGCCAGCAGTGTCGGGATCTTCCATGGCTACACCTTC. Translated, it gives CASSVGIFHGYTF.